A single sample is the source of the 4 T cell receptor beta chains below, sequenced in a study of T-cell reconstitution after alpha-beta-depleted transplantation in children (dated by TCRdb to the mid-2010s). The library was made by PCR. Sequencing relied on an Illumina HiSeq 2500. TCR libraries were prepared with molecular barcoding, using unique molecular identifiers to normalize TCRbeta repertoire quantification. TCRdb took the public reads, trimmed them with fastp at Q25, ran MiXCR for clone calling and kept in-frame beta chains. Each CDR3 protein appears once, grouped with its most common genes and DNA. The sample table lists about 400,000 distinct CDR3 sequences, roughly 16% of them with a count of one. The ten top clones hold approximately 29% of the sample. Interpreted using the paper, the treatment or condition label stands for: allogeneic hematopoietic cell transplantation with graft depleted of TCRalphabeta T cells and CD19 B cells.

The sample was PBMCs, mostly from graft donor cells, taken 360 days after TCRalphabeta/CD19-depleted stem cell transplant. The receptors come from a boy under three years old who had a stem cell transplant for Wiskott-Aldrich syndrome, so the T cells may come from the graft donor.

This clonotype has more than one count but fewer than ten. The chain employs TRBV6-6 and TRBJ1-1; no clear D gene. From germline, CDR1 is MNHNY and CDR2 SVGAGI (reference sequence). There are 12 residues in the CDR3. Trimming shortened V by 4 bases and J by 1 base, and 4 bases separated the two germline ends. The CDR3 loop reads CASSFKNTEAFF. CDR3 coding DNA: TGTGCCAGCAGTTTTAAGAACACTGAAGCTTTCTTT.

This clonotype turned up a few times. This sequence joins TRBV4-3 and TRBJ2-2; TRBD2 matches at 10 bases. Germline CDR1 reads LGHNA; CDR2 reads YSLEER. Trimming removed 4 bases from V and 7 bases from J; junction bases left unmatched: 9. The CDR3 sequence is 16 residues long. This chain's CDR3 is CASSLEGLASDGELFF. The CDR3 DNA follows: TGCGCCAGCAGCCTAGAGGGACTAGCGAGCGACGGGGAGCTGTTTTTT.

This clonotype was counted between two and nine times. The chain is built from TRBV6-2 or TRBV6-3 and TRBJ2-7; TRBD2 matches at 8 bases. The V gene's germline CDR1 is MNHEY and CDR2 SVGEGT. The ends lost 7 bases at V and 3 bases at J; junction bases unmatched: 14. This CDR3 spans 16 amino acids. Here the CDR3 DNA reads TGTGCCAGCACGACGATGGGCGGGAGGTTCTTCTACGAGCAGTACTTC. It specifies CASTTMGGRFFYEQYF.

The V and J genes are TRBV20-1 and TRBJ2-7; 8 bases agree with TRBD1. Trimming removed 6 bases from V and 1 base from J; junction bases left unmatched: 11. Germline CDR1 DFQATT, CDR2 SNEGSKA (reference sequence). This CDR3 comprises 15 residues. The CDR3 nucleotides are TGCAGTGCAACGACAGGGGCGGTCCTTTCCTACGAGCAGTACTTC. It encodes CSATTGAVLSYEQYF.